The 28 T cell receptor beta chains below come from one sample, sequenced in a study of shared clonotypes between healthy human individuals. Using immunoSEQ multiplex PCR, the repertoire was profiled, and TCRdb retains in-frame clones only, with some absent. This sample has about 700,000 clones, with about 90% found just once. Positive CCR7 selection of CD45RO-negative cells yielded the naive CD8 cells, and terminally differentiated effector memory CD45RA+ cells were excluded. What was sequenced was naive CD8+ T cells sorted from blood. These receptors were collected from a man aged 25-40 years in good health.

The chain carries TRBV7-2 and TRBJ2-5, with D perhaps matching TRBD2 (5 bases). Germline V CDR1 and CDR2: SGHTA, FQGNSA. V lost 5 bases and J 5 bases, leaving 18 bases between the germline ends. The CDR3 is 15 amino acids. The CDR3 loop is CASSPWGGRGETQYF. The CDR3, as DNA: TGTGCCAGCAGCCCTTGGGGTGGGAGAGGGGAGACCCAGTACTTC.

This chain connects TRBV9 to TRBJ2-7; the match to TRBD1 covers 8 bases. This CDR3 comprises 15 residues. Germline lookup yields CDR1 SGDLS and CDR2 YYNGEE. V lost 3 bases to trimming and J lost 9 bases; unmatched junction nucleotides: 14. CDR3 coding DNA: TGTGCCAGCAGCGCCGGACAGGGTCTAGGGGAAGGGCAGTACTTC. Protein: CASSAGQGLGEGQYF.

The J gene is TRBJ2-3, the V gene TRBV6-6; 8 nucleotides match TRBD1. CDR1 is MNHNY and CDR2 is SVGAGI in the germline V gene (reference sequence). CDR3 size: 15 residues. V trimming: 7 bases; J trimming: 4 bases; junction bases outside the gene matches: 10. The CDR3 nucleotides are TGTGCCAGCACCGATGGACAGGGAAGGGCAGATACGCAGTATTTT. It specifies CASTDGQGRADTQYF.

Here the CDR3 DNA reads TGTGCCAGCAGTTTCCTCGACTTCGTCTCTGGAAACACCATATATTTT. It codes for CASSFLDFVSGNTIYF. The chain couples TRBV28 to TRBJ1-3; no firm D call. This CDR3 spans 16 amino acids. V was shortened by 3 bases and J by 0 bases, with 12 bases between the two germline ends. CDR1 and CDR2 from the germline V gene are MDHEN and SYDVKM.

J is TRBJ1-2 and V is TRBV9, with a weak D call TRBD1 (5 bases). Germline CDR1 and CDR2: SGDLS and YYNGEE. The V end lost 3 bases, the J end lost 4 bases, and 19 bases lay between the germline ends. The CDR3 contains 16 residues. The CDR3 nucleotides read TGTGCCAGCAGCGCCCATGGGGGGACCTCTAGCTATGGCTACACCTTC. Its protein is CASSAHGGTSSYGYTF.

This clone was seen a single time. This chain links TRBV6-1 with TRBJ1-4, with a weak D call TRBD1 (5 bases). Trimming left V 3 bases short and J 8 bases short, with 10 bases between. The CDR3 loop spans 13 amino acids. Germline CDR1 is MNHNS and CDR2 is SASEGT. CDR3 bases: TGTGCCAGCAGTGATTGGGGGGGGGAAAAACTGTTTTTT. Its translation is CASSDWGGEKLFF.

A few counts support this clone. The rearrangement joins TRBV19 to TRBJ1-1; D is unresolved. Germline CDR1 is LNHDA and CDR2 is SQIVND (reference sequence). This CDR3 spans 13 amino acids. The V and J ends lost 0 bases and 3 bases respectively, with 5 bases between them. The CDR3 protein is CASSIEGDTEAFF. The CDR3 nucleotides are TGTGCCAGTAGTATAGAGGGAGACACTGAAGCTTTCTTT.

This clone was observed a handful of times. The chain combines TRBV19 with TRBJ2-1; tentative D call: TRBD2 (5 bases). The CDR3 is 15 amino acids. V lost 7 bases and J lost 4, with 17 bases in between. Germline CDR1 reads LNHDA; CDR2 reads SQIVND (reference sequence). CDR3 in DNA: TGTGCCAGTACTCTCGACGGAGGCGGATACAATGAGCAGTTCTTC. Its translation: CASTLDGGGYNEQFF. The entire variable domain, with the rest obtained from reference TRBV19 and TRBJ2-1, is as follows: DGGITQSPKYLFRKEGQNVTLSCEQNLNHDAMYWYRQDPGQGLRLIYYSQIVNDFQKGDIAEGYSVSREKKESFPLTVTSAQKNPTAFYLCASTLDGGGYNEQFFGPGTRLTVL.

The CDR3, as DNA: TGTGCCAGCAGCTCCATAGGACAGGGGAGGATTTCTGGGGCCAACGTCCTGACTTTC. Amino acid sequence: CASSSIGQGRISGANVLTF. The rearrangement links TRBV7-9 to TRBJ2-6; 9 bases are a match to TRBD1. The CDR3 is 19 amino acids. Germline loops: CDR1 SEHNR, CDR2 FQNEAQ (reference sequence). Unmatched junction bases numbered 11, after V lost 4 bases and J lost 1 base.

The chain has TRBV7-9 and TRBJ2-7, with D unresolved. Germline V gene data show CDR1 as SEHNR and CDR2 as FQNEAQ (reference sequence). This CDR3 spans 13 amino acids. Trimming took off 5 bases at V and 2 bases at J, with 10 bases between the two ends. In nucleotides, the CDR3 is TGTGCCAGCAGCCCCGACCCTACCTACGAGCAGTACTTC. Translated: CASSPDPTYEQYF.

The rearrangement links TRBV7-8 to TRBJ2-7; D is ambiguous. This CDR3 has 13 residues. The V gene's germline CDR1 is SGHVS and CDR2 FQNEAQ. The ends were cut back, 5 bases at V and 3 bases at J, with 11 bases in the middle. The CDR3 is CASSPRLDYEQYF. CDR3 nucleotides: TGTGCCAGCAGCCCACGCCTCGACTACGAGCAGTACTTC.

The CDR3 is CASSLGGTGDYEQYF. The CDR3 DNA is TGTGCCAGCAGCTTAGGGGGGACAGGGGACTACGAGCAGTACTTC. This rearrangement joins TRBV7-9 to TRBJ2-7, with TRBD1 matching over 10 bases. The CDR3 is 15 amino acids. The V gene's germline CDR1 is SEHNR and CDR2 FQNEAQ (reference sequence). The ends lost 1 base at V and 3 bases at J; junction bases unmatched: 3.

The chain couples TRBV27 to TRBJ2-1; D remains ambiguous. The V and J ends lost 4 bases and 6 bases respectively, with 22 bases between them. The germline gives CDR1 MNHEY, CDR2 SMNVEV (reference sequence). This CDR3 is built from 17 residues. The CDR3 sequence is CASSYTEGIVAGNEQFF. The CDR3 nucleotides are TGTGCCAGCAGTTATACCGAAGGGATCGTCGCCGGCAATGAGCAGTTCTTC.

The CDR3 sequence: CASSLPLAGVNEQFF. Written as DNA, the CDR3 is TGTGCCAGCAGTCTCCCACTAGCGGGAGTGAATGAGCAGTTCTTC. The chain couples TRBV7-2 to TRBJ2-1, with 11 bases fitting TRBD2. This CDR3 contains 15 residues. Looked up from germline, CDR1 is SGHTA and CDR2 is FQGNSA. Trimming removed 6 bases from V and 7 bases from J; junction bases left unmatched: 8.

The chain links TRBV4-3 to TRBJ2-1, with D possibly being TRBD1 (5 bases). The CDR3 consists of 17 residues. V lost 0 bases, J lost 7 bases, and 19 bases lay in between. Germline V CDR1 and CDR2: LGHNA, YSLEER. The CDR3 sequence: CASSQDLGRGSWNEQFF. Here the CDR3 DNA reads TGCGCCAGCAGCCAAGATTTAGGTAGGGGAAGTTGGAATGAGCAGTTCTTC.

The chain couples TRBV27 to TRBJ1-2, with 7 bases aligning to TRBD1. Looked up from germline, CDR1 is MNHEY and CDR2 is SMNVEV (reference sequence). The CDR3 is made up of 15 amino acids. Germline trimming cut 5 bases from V and 2 bases from J; bases unmatched to any gene: 8. The CDR3 DNA sequence: TGTGCCAGCAGTCTAGGGACAGATTGGAACTATGGCTACACCTTC. Protein: CASSLGTDWNYGYTF.

J is TRBJ1-2 and V is TRBV28; TRBD1 matches at 7 bases. From germline, CDR1 is MDHEN and CDR2 SYDVKM. The CDR3 is 16 amino acids. Losses at the gene ends were 7 bases for V and 6 bases for J; bases not matched to a gene: 17. CDR3 sequence reads: CASKQPKDRVWDGYTF. CDR3 DNA: TGTGCCAGCAAACAGCCGAAAGACAGGGTCTGGGATGGCTACACCTTC.

The J gene is TRBJ1-2, the V gene TRBV7-8; 10 bases fit TRBD1. V gave up 6 bases and J gave up 5 bases; unmatched junction bases: 3. CDR3 length: 13 amino acids. Germline assignment: CDR1 SGHVS and CDR2 FQNEAQ. CDR3 sequence reads: CASSLGQGYGYTF. The CDR3 coding sequence is TGTGCCAGCAGTTTGGGACAGGGGTATGGCTACACCTTC.

This clone was found once. The J gene is TRBJ2-1, the V gene TRBV5-1; D possibly corresponds to TRBD1 (6 bases). With 2 bases removed from V and 4 bases from J, the gap between germline ends came to 13 bases. Germline values: CDR1 SGHRS, CDR2 YFSETQ. This CDR3 region has 15 residues. The DNA of the CDR3 is TGCGCCAGCAGCTTCAGGGGTAGCGATTACAATGAGCAGTTCTTC. Translated: CASSFRGSDYNEQFF.

V is TRBV6-6 and J is TRBJ1-5, with D uncertain. Trimming took 2 bases from V and 2 from J, leaving 10 bases between them. This CDR3 comprises 15 residues. Looked up from germline, CDR1 is MNHNY and CDR2 is SVGAGI (reference sequence). CDR3 DNA: TGTGCCAGCAGTTACACTGCAGATGGCAATCAGCCCCAGCATTTT. Amino acids: CASSYTADGNQPQHF.

V and J are TRBV13 and TRBJ1-6; unclear D gene. The CDR3 has 15 amino acids. CDR1 and CDR2 (germline): PRHDT, FYEKMQ (reference sequence). Trimming shortened V by 5 bases and J by 0 bases, and 8 bases separated the two germline ends. CDR3 in amino acids: CASSPIDSYNSPLHF. DNA for the CDR3: TGTGCCAGCAGCCCAATCGACTCCTATAATTCACCCCTCCACTTT.

The gene calls are TRBV7-6 and TRBJ2-5; D ambiguous. V gave up 5 bases and J gave up 2 bases, with 18 bases separating them. The CDR3 consists of 16 residues. CDR1 is SGHVS and CDR2 is FNYEAQ in the germline V gene. The CDR3 bases are TGTGCCAGCAGCGCGGCCCCGGGCAGCCGTCAAGAGACCCAGTACTTC. The encoded protein is CASSAAPGSRQETQYF. Full variable domain (missing parts from reference TRBV7-6 and TRBJ2-5): GAGVSQSPRYKVTKRGQDVALRCDPISGHVSLYWYRQALGQGPEFLTYFNYEAQQDKSGLPNDRFSAERPEGSISTLTIQRTEQRDSAMYRCASSAAPGSRQETQYFGPGTRLLVL.

V usage is TRBV5-1 and J usage is TRBJ2-5; tentative D call: TRBD1 (7 bases). The CDR3 has 18 amino acids. Trimming stripped 2 bases from V and 3 bases from J, with 23 bases between. Germline lookup yields CDR1 SGHRS and CDR2 YFSETQ. The CDR3 nucleotides are TGCGCCAGCAGCTTCCCGATTGAGGAGGGGGCAAGGGAAGAGACCCAGTACTTC. Translating gives CASSFPIEEGAREETQYF.

This chain joins TRBV27 and TRBJ2-3; 9 bases are a match to TRBD2. Germline assignment: CDR1 MNHEY and CDR2 SMNVEV (reference sequence). Losses at the gene ends were 3 bases for V and 2 bases for J; bases not matched to a gene: 9. This CDR3 has 17 residues. The CDR3 region is CASSFLWSGGTTDTQYF. The CDR3 DNA reads TGTGCCAGCAGTTTTCTTTGGAGCGGGGGGACCACAGATACGCAGTATTTT.

About this clone itself: This CDR3 is also generated by other DNA sequences in the sample. The gene calls are TRBV19 and TRBJ2-7; D might be TRBD1 or TRBD2, each matching 5 bases. V was pared by 4 bases and J by 3 bases, with 13 bases between. Germline V CDR1 and CDR2: LNHDA, SQIVND (reference sequence). The CDR3 runs to 14 residues. In DNA, the CDR3 is TGTGCCAGTAGTAGAACCGGGACGGACTACGAGCAGTACTTC. This translates into CASSRTGTDYEQYF. The full variable domain, with the rest looked up from reference TRBV19 and TRBJ2-7, is DGGITQSPKYLFRKEGQNVTLSCEQNLNHDAMYWYRQDPGQGLRLIYYSQIVNDFQKGDIAEGYSVSREKKESFPLTVTSAQKNPTAFYLCASSRTGTDYEQYFGPGTRLTVT.

This clone came up once. The chain joins TRBV10-3 to TRBJ2-7; D might be TRBD2 (5 bases). CDR1 is ENHRY and CDR2 is SYGVKD in the germline V gene. V lost 7 bases, J lost 3 bases, and 13 bases lay in between. This CDR3 comprises 13 residues. CDR3 sequence (DNA): TGTGCCATCACGAGGGATTTGAACTACGAGCAGTACTTC. Its translation is CAITRDLNYEQYF.

V gene TRBV7-9 combines with J gene TRBJ1-1, with D possibly TRBD1 on 5 matching bases. The CDR3 is made up of 15 amino acids. Looked up from germline, CDR1 is SEHNR and CDR2 is FQNEAQ (reference sequence). V was cut by 0 bases and J by 4 bases, with 12 bases left in between. The CDR3 region is CASSLATGGTTEAFF. CDR3 in DNA: TGTGCCAGCAGCTTAGCAACGGGGGGGACCACTGAAGCTTTCTTT.

This chain links TRBV2 with TRBJ1-2; maybe TRBD1 (6 bases). Trimming removed 3 bases at V and 14 bases at J, with 10 bases between. Germline V gene data show CDR1 as SNHLY and CDR2 as FYNNEI. The CDR3 runs 10 residues. CDR3 bases: TGTGCCAGCAGTGATATGGGGACAACCTTC. Residues: CASSDMGTTF. The variable domain in full, completed from reference TRBV2 and TRBJ1-2, reads EPEVTQTPSHQVTQMGQEVILRCVPISNHLYFYWYRQILGQKVEFLVSFYNNEISEKSEIFDDQFSVERPDGSNFTLKIRSTKLEDSAMYFCASSDMGTTFGSGTRLTVV.